This T cell receptor (beta chain) emerged from a study of spatial heterogeneity in lung cancer (dated by TCRdb to between 2018 and 2020). About the study as a whole: Beta-chain transcripts were consistently detected in greater numbers than alpha-chain transcripts, which likely reflected higher beta-chain transcript abundance. At surgery, both alpha and beta chains were TCR-sequenced in roughly 230 tumor regions, about 61 matched nontumor lung samples and some 56 PBMC samples. In non-small cell lung cancer, the study made a quantitative comparison of TCR alpha and beta repertoires among multiple tumor regions, matched nontumor lung and blood. Nonsynonymous mutation counts, determined by whole-exome sequencing of tumor tissue, were related to features of the TCR repertoire. In the raw uncorrected reads, each unique combination of TCR and UMI appeared on average more than ten times.

Library preparation employed 5' RACE. The sequencer was a NextSeq 500. The TCR library protocol attached a unique molecular identifier to each TCR cDNA molecule to allow correction of PCR and sequencing errors. The authors' analysis ran thus. TCR identification, UMI-based error correction and CDR3 extraction were all carried out with Decombinator tools. TCRs above a frequency of 2 per 1,000, corresponding to the top 1% of the tumor frequency distribution, were defined as expanded. Renyi diversity was computed with the R vegan package after each repertoire had been subsampled 100 times to 5,000 TCRs. CDR3 similarity networks were constructed using string-kernel similarity of amino acid triplets, with links drawn between CDR3s whose pairwise similarity was above 0.82. TCRdb reprocessed the public reads (quality trimming at Q25 with fastp, clone calling with MiXCR) and kept in-frame beta chains. CDR3 protein duplicates are merged, each entry listing the most common genes and DNA. What appears here as the V and J calls and clone size reflects TCRdb's work, not the paper's. The sample profile shows 9,500 to 12,000 distinct CDR3 sequences; approximately 6.8% of them were found once. The leading ten clones occupy around 30% of the sample.

The sample's time point label, decoded: sample taken at primary tumor resection. Without any cell sorting, TCR sequencing was performed on whole RNA extracted either from tumor and nontumor lung tissue or from cryopreserved PBMC samples. Samples were obtained from 72 patients with early-stage, untreated non-small cell lung cancer from the lung TRACERx cohort. A patient was chosen for TCR sequencing only when enough RNA was available from at least two tumor regions. V loses 2 bases of germline sequence and J loses 2 bases, and the interval between the two ends is 18 bases. Per the germline V gene, MDHEN is the CDR1 and SYDVKM is the CDR2. From its cysteine to its phenylalanine, the CDR3 spans 17 amino acids. Of the read, only the CDR3 DNA is kept; its 51 bases are in frame from base 1. This clonotype came up a few times. There is no known antigen for this receptor. No much larger clone exists at a distance of one base, and base qualities are not known. A library made for alpha chains picked up this beta chain off target, so its size means little.

The paper's findings and limits, for the study overall: Additional single-cell paired TCR alpha and beta sequencing was considered necessary to confirm, at a functional level, the hypothesis that regional TCRs recognize regional mutations. Ubiquitous expanded tumor TCRs showed up in blood more often at tumor resection than at routine follow-up.

The clonotype was recovered from a male donor with early-stage non-small cell lung cancer. This specimen consisted of PBMCs, obtained at surgery. The receptor chain draws on TRBV28 and TRBJ1-1; too little of a D gene remains to name it. DNA sequence: TGTGCCAGCAGTTTACCGCGGTCCACGCTTCTTAACACTGAAGCTTTCTTT. This encodes CASSLPRSTLLNTEAFF.